These 5 T cell receptor beta chains share one sample of origin, sequenced in a study of T cells after posttransplantation cyclophosphamide (dated by TCRdb to about 2016). The library was prepared using the immunoSEQ multiplex PCR assay. The source is immuneACCESS, and TCRdb retained only in-frame sequences with V and J called. Part of the clones is not carried over; for the studies checked, unresolved V genes explain less than half of this, and the remainder is unexplained. Across this sample there are tens of thousands of clones, with roughly 95% seen only once. The ten largest make up about 3.2% of the sample. The sample was PBMCs. The receptors were gathered from a woman aged 25 to 39 in good health and a related stem cell transplant donor.

This chain uses TRBV28 with TRBJ1-2; tentatively, D is TRBD1 (5 bases). Germline V gives CDR1 MDHEN, CDR2 SYDVKM. Trimming took 4 bases from V and 5 from J, leaving 8 bases between them. The CDR3 length is 12 residues. DNA of the CDR3: TGTGCCAGCAGTTCCCAGGGATATGGCTACACCTTC. It encodes CASSSQGYGYTF.

The V gene is TRBV18, the J gene TRBJ1-5; D unresolved. The V and J ends lost 3 bases and 3 bases respectively, with 12 bases between them. The CDR3 extends over 15 amino acids. Per germline, CDR1 KGHSH and CDR2 LQKENI. DNA for the CDR3: TGTGCCAGCTCACCTCCGGGAGAGTCCAATCAGCCCCAGCATTTT. Residues: CASSPPGESNQPQHF.

This clone was counted once. The chain has TRBV30 and TRBJ1-1; D may be TRBD1 (6 bases). This CDR3 region has 13 residues. Per the germline V gene, CDR1 is GTSNPN and CDR2 is SVGIG (reference sequence). The V end lost 3 bases, the J end lost 1 base, and 9 bases lay between the germline ends. The CDR3 is CAWRTGPNTEAFF. The CDR3 coding sequence is TGTGCCTGGAGGACAGGACCGAACACTGAAGCTTTCTTT.

The chain employs TRBV6-5 and TRBJ2-2; D possibly matches TRBD1 or TRBD2 (6 bases each). Per the germline V gene, CDR1 is MNHEY and CDR2 is SVGAGI. V lost 3 bases and J 4 bases, leaving 12 bases between the germline ends. This CDR3 has 15 residues. The CDR3 is CASSYRGRVTGELFF. The CDR3 coding sequence is TGTGCCAGCAGTTATCGGGGGCGCGTCACCGGGGAGCTGTTTTTT.

The chain combines TRBV4-2 with TRBJ2-1; TRBD2 agrees at 8 bases. V shed 0 bases, J shed 3 bases, and the junction held 4 bases outside the gene matches. Germline V gene lookup returns CDR1 LGHNA and CDR2 YNFKEQ. The CDR3 length is 16 residues. The CDR3 reads CASSQEAGGRYNEQFF. CDR3 DNA sequence: TGTGCCAGCAGCCAAGAGGCGGGGGGCCGCTACAATGAGCAGTTCTTC.